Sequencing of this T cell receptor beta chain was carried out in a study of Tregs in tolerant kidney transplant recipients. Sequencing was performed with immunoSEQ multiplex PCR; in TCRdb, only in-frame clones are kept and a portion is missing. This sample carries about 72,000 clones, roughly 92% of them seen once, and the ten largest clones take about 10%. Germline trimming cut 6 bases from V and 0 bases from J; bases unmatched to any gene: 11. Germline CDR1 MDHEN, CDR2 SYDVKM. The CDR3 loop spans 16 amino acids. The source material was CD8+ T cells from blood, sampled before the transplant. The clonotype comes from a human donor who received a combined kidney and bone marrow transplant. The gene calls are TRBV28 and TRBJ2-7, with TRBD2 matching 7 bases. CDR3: CASSDPGRGYSYEQYF. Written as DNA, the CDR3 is TGTGCCAGCAGCGACCCTGGGCGGGGGTACTCCTACGAGCAGTACTTC.